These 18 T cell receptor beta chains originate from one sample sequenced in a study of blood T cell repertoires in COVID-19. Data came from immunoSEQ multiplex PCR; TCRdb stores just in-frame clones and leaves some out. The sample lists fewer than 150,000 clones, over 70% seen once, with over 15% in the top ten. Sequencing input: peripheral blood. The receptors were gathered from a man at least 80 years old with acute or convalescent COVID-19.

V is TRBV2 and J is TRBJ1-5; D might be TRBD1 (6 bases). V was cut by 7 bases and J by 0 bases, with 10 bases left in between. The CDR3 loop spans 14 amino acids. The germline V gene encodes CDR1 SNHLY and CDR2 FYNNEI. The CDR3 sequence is CASKGGISNQPQHF. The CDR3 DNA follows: TGTGCCAGCAAGGGGGGGATTAGCAATCAGCCCCAGCATTTT.

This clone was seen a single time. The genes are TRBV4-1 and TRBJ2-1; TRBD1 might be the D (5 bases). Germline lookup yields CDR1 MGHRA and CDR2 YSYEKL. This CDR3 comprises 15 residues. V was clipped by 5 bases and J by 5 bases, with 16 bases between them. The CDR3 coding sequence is TGCGCCAGCAGCTTTGGACATCGACGAGACAATGAGCAGTTCTTC. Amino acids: CASSFGHRRDNEQFF.

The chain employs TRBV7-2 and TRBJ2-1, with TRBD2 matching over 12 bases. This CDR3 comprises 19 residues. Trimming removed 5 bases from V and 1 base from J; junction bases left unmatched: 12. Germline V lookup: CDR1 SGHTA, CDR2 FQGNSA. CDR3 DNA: TGTGCCAGCAGCCTCCTACTAGCGGGGGGTCGGGGATCCTACAATGAGCAGTTCTTC. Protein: CASSLLLAGGRGSYNEQFF.

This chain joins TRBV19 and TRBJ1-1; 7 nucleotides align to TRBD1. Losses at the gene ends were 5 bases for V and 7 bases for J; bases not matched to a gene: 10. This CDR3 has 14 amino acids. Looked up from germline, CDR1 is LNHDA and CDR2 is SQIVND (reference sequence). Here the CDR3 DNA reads TGTGCCAGTAGTTTTTTCTCCAGGGGGAGTGAAGCTTTCTTT. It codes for CASSFFSRGSEAFF.

CDR3 loop: CASSQVLAGGYEQFF. In DNA, the CDR3 is TGTGCCAGCAGCCAAGTACTAGCGGGGGGGTATGAGCAGTTCTTC. The chain employs TRBV3-1 (or the pseudogene TRBV3-2) and TRBJ2-1; TRBD2 agrees at 13 bases. V shed 1 base, J shed 8 bases, and the junction held 2 bases outside the gene matches. Germline CDR1 LGHDT, CDR2 YNNKEL (reference sequence). This CDR3 spans 15 amino acids.

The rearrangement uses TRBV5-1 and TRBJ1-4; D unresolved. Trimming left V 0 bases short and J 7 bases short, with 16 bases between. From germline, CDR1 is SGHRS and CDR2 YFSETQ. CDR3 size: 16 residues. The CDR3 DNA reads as TGCGCCAGCAGCTTGGGTCCCACAGTCGTAGGTGAAAAACTGTTTTTT. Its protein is CASSLGPTVVGEKLFF.

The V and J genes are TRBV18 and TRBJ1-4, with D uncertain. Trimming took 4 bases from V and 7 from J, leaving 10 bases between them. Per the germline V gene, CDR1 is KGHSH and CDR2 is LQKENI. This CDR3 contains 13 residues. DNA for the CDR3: TGTGCCAGCTCACTAGATCGGGGTGAAAAACTGTTTTTT. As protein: CASSLDRGEKLFF.

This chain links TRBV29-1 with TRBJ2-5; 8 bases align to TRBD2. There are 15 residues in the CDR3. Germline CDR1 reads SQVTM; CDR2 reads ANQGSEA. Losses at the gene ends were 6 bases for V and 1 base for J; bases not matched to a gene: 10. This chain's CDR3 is CSVSRGGIGQETQYF. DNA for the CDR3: TGCAGCGTGAGCCGGGGGGGTATCGGCCAAGAGACCCAGTACTTC. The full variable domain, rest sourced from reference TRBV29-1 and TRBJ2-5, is SAVISQKPSRDICQRGTSLTIQCQVDSQVTMMFWYRQQPGQSLTLIATANQGSEATYESGFVIDKFPISRPNLTFSTLTVSNMSPEDSSIYLCSVSRGGIGQETQYFGPGTRLLVL.

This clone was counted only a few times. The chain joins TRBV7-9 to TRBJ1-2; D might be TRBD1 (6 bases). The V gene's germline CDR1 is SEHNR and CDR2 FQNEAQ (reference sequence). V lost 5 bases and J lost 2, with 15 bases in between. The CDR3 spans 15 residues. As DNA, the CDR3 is TGTGCCAGCAGCCCGCAATTCAGGGGAAACTATGGCTACACCTTC. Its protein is CASSPQFRGNYGYTF.

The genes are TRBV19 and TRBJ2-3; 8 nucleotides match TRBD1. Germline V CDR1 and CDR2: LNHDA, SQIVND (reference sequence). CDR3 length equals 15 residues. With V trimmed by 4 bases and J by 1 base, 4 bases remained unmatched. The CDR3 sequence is CASSNPRGRTDTQYF. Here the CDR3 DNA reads TGTGCCAGTAGTAACCCCAGGGGGCGCACAGATACGCAGTATTTT.

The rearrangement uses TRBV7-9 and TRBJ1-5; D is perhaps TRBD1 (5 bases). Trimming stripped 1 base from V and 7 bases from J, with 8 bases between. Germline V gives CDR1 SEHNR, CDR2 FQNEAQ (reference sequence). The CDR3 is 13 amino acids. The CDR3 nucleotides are TGTGCCAGCAGCTTAGGGACAACACAGCCCCAGCATTTT. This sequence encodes CASSLGTTQPQHF.

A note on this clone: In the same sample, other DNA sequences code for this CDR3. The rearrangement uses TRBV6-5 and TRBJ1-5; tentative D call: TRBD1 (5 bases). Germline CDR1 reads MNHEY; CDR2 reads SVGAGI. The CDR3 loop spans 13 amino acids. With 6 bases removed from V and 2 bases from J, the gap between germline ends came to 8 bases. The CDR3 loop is CASSRAGNQPQHF. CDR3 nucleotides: TGTGCCAGCAGCAGGGCGGGCAATCAGCCCCAGCATTTT.

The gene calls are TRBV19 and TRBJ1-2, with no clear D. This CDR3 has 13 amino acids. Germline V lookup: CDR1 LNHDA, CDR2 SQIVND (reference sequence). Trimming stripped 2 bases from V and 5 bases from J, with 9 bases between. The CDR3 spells CASSISDQYGYTF. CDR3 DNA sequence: TGTGCCAGTAGTATAAGTGATCAGTATGGCTACACCTTC.

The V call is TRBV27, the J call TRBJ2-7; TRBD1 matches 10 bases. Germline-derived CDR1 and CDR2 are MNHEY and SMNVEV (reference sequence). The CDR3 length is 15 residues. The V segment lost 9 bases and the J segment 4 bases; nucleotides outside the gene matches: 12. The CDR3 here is CASLTGTGVGYEQYF. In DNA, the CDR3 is TGTGCCAGTCTCACCGGGACAGGGGTAGGGTACGAGCAGTACTTC.

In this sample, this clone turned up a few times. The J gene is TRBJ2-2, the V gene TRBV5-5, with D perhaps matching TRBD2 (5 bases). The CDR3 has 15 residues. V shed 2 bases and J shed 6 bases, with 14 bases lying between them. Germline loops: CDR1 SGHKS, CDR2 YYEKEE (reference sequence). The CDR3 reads CASSLRQDFSGELFF. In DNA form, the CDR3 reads TGTGCCAGCAGCTTACGTCAGGACTTTTCCGGGGAGCTGTTTTTT.

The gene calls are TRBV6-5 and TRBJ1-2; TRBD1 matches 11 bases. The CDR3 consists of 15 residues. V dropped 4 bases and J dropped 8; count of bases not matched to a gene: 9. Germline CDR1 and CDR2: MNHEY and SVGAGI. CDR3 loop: CASSSGQGGSRGYTF. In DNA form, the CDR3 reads TGTGCCAGCAGTTCGGGACAGGGGGGATCGAGGGGCTACACCTTC.

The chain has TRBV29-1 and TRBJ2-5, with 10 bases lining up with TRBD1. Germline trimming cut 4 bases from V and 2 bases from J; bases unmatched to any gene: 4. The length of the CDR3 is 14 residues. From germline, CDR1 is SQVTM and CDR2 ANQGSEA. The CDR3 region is CSVARDRGQETQYF. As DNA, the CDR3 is TGCAGCGTTGCCCGGGACAGGGGTCAAGAGACCCAGTACTTC. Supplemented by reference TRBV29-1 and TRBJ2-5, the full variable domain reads SAVISQKPSRDICQRGTSLTIQCQVDSQVTMMFWYRQQPGQSLTLIATANQGSEATYESGFVIDKFPISRPNLTFSTLTVSNMSPEDSSIYLCSVARDRGQETQYFGPGTRLLVL.

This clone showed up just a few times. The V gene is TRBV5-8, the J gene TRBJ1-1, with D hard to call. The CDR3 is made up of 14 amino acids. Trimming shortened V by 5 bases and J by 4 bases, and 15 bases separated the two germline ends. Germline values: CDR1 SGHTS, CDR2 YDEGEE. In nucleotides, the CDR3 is TGTGCCAGCAGTGACGTCCACCCGGGCACTGAAGCTTTCTTT. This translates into CASSDVHPGTEAFF.